This section outlines one T cell receptor (beta chain) sequence together with its context. Its antigen is unidentified. The sample belongs to a study of T cell repertoires in cytomegalovirus infection. As for the study in general: Public signatures in TCR beta pointed to CMV infection and matching HLA type. Whole-study results and caveats: Cumulative frequency of public TCR beta families picked out carriers of CMV plus the relevant HLA.

TCRdb processed the reads anew with MiXCR; each CDR3 protein has one entry. Counted here are around 750,000 distinct CDR3 sequences, 32% occurring once; the ten biggest clones make up around 11%. The material was cultured CD8+ T cells from PBMCs, obtained from culture after CMV antigen stimulation. The source of this sequence is a human donor in good health (CMV status not recorded). Some clones in this sample may be carry-over from other donors' samples.

The CDR3 nucleotides are TGCGCCAGCAGCTCGGATAGACTAGCGGAGCAGTTCTTC. Its protein product is CASSSDRLAEQFF. This rearrangement joins TRBV5-1 to TRBJ2-1; 8 bases align to TRBD2. The CDR3 extends over 13 amino acids. Germline CDR1 reads SGHRS; CDR2 reads YFSETQ. V gave up 3 bases and J gave up 10 bases; unmatched junction bases: 6.